This T cell receptor beta chain was retrieved from a study of monozygotic twins with inflammatory bowel disease. As concerns this clonotype: Antigen specificity is unknown.

UMIs bearing a 6-nucleotide sample barcode were added through template switching. After re-calling the 5' RACE reads, TCRdb lists one entry per CDR3 protein, DNA absent. The record lists about 330,000 distinct CDR3 sequences, of which the ten most abundant hold roughly 2%. This CDR3 contains 18 residues. Per the germline V gene, CDR1 is SGHAT and CDR2 is FQDESV (reference sequence). The study's findings and limits: Patient-to-patient differences in immunosuppressive treatment may have added variability to the repertoires. Repertoire similarity did not separate concordant from discordant twins, possibly from limited power.

The specimen sequenced was blood. The TCR originated in a human donor with ulcerative colitis or Crohn's disease, or a healthy co-twin of an affected twin (not recorded which). The genes are TRBV11-1 and TRBJ2-1; the TCRdb D gene call, TRBD2, has no DNA to confirm it. Here the CDR3 reads CASSLRYVGLAGGNEQFF.